The entry that follows covers one T cell receptor (beta chain) sequence. This clone's antigen is unknown. No base quality information exists; no much larger clone differs at one position. The data stem from a study of CD8 T cells in ankylosing spondylitis (dated by TCRdb to the late 2010s). At the level of the whole study: The study set out to find disease-linked TCR variants by profiling T cell receptor beta repertoires in ankylosing spondylitis patients and healthy donors. The full study cohort comprised 25 ankylosing spondylitis patients and 110 or so healthy donors. Peripheral blood samples were taken, and synovial fluid was additionally collected from ankylosing spondylitis patients.

Data came from an Illumina HiSeq 2500. TCR beta libraries were prepared by quantitative 5'-RACE with molecular barcodes. The original methods were these. To identify disease-linked TCR variants, a new computational method was used, one built on a probabilistic model of VDJ rearrangement. Using fastp trimming at Q25 and MiXCR clonotype assembly, TCRdb reanalyzed the public sequencing data and kept in-frame beta chains. For every CDR3 protein sequence, its rows merge into one entry that carries the most common genes and DNA. TCRdb's processing, not the authors', yielded these V and J calls. The sample data list hundreds of thousands of distinct CDR3 sequences, and roughly 25% of these were observed just once. Of the sample, just over 6.5% falls within the top ten clones. V was cut back by 5 bases and J by 0 bases, leaving a gap of 10 bases between them. Reading from cysteine to phenylalanine, the CDR3 counts 13 amino acids. Only the CDR3 DNA stays, 39 bases, in frame from base 1. According to the germline V gene (reference sequence), CDR1 reads DFQATT and CDR2 reads SNEGSKA.

Paper-wide results and their limitations: Some motif variants had previously been reported in the synovial fluid and blood of reactive arthritis patients, which suggests shared mechanisms of disease initiation. According to the report, matched synovial fluid samples from ankylosing spondylitis patients were significantly enriched for the disease-linked clones. In peripheral blood, the disease-linked clones were found at relatively low frequencies and had a CD8+ phenotype. A TCR beta motif made up of fewer than 10 highly homologous amino acid variants appeared to be characteristic of blood from ankylosing spondylitis patients.

The chain is assembled from TRBV20-1 and TRBJ2-5; perhaps TRBD1 is the D gene, with 6 bases matching. The source material was blood, either unsorted or a sorted T cell fraction (not recorded which). The source of this sequence is a male donor with ankylosing spondylitis or in good health (not recorded which). The sequence in DNA is TGCAGTGCTTTCGGACAGTACCAAGAGACCCAGTACTTC. This codes for CSAFGQYQETQYF.